The 31 T cell receptor beta chains below come from one sample, sequenced in a study of T cell responses to AZD1222 COVID-19 vaccine. TCRdb's copy holds only in-frame clones and misses some; the assay was immunoSEQ multiplex PCR. Among 150,000 or so clones listed, 70% to 90% were seen once. The specimen was peripheral blood, collected on day 0 of AZD1222 vaccination. The receptor set was obtained from an adult in good health.

About this clone: Just one base apart from a much larger clone, this may be a read error. The J gene is TRBJ2-3, the V gene TRBV27, with 7 bases lining up with TRBD2. Germline trimming cut 10 bases from V and 4 bases from J; bases unmatched to any gene: 20. CDR1 and CDR2 from the germline V gene are MNHEY and SMNVEV (reference sequence). The CDR3 contains 17 residues. This chain's CDR3 is CANSPLFSRGGADTQYF. CDR3 sequence (DNA): TGTGCCAACAGCCCCCTATTTTCGAGGGGAGGGGCAGATACGCAGTATTTT.

CDR3 sequence (DNA): TGTGCCAGTAGTACTAGCGGGAGCATGGGCGAGCAGTACTTC. This translates into CASSTSGSMGEQYF. The chain recombines TRBV19 with TRBJ2-7; 10 bases agree with TRBD2. The CDR3 extends over 14 amino acids. Germline V CDR1 and CDR2: LNHDA, SQIVND (reference sequence). J was trimmed by 6 bases and V by 4 bases; bases with no gene match: 6.

V and J are TRBV11-2 and TRBJ1-6; TRBD1 matches at 8 bases. CDR3 length: 17 amino acids. The J segment lost 6 bases and the V segment lost 1 base, leaving 8 bases of the junction unmatched. Germline CDR1 and CDR2: SGHAT and FQNNGV. The CDR3 region has the DNA TGTGCCAGCAGCTTAGCCTCAGGGGGCTTGAGTAATTCACCCCTCCACTTT. Its protein is CASSLASGGLSNSPLHF.

The chain is built from TRBV11-2 and TRBJ2-7, with 7 bases identical to TRBD1. Germline-derived CDR1 and CDR2 are SGHAT and FQNNGV. V was pared by 5 bases and J by 1 base, with 5 bases of the junction left unmatched. There are 14 residues in the CDR3. As DNA, the CDR3 is TGTGCCAGCAGCCAGCACAGGGGATCCTACGAGCAGTACTTC. Its translation: CASSQHRGSYEQYF.

The chain joins TRBV5-1 to TRBJ2-5; 10 bases line up with TRBD2. J lost 5 bases, V lost 5 bases, and 9 bases had no gene match. This CDR3 comprises 15 residues. From germline, CDR1 is SGHRS and CDR2 YFSETQ. DNA of the CDR3: TGCGCCAGCAGGAGGAGCGGGAGGGCCGAGGAGACCCAGTACTTC. Residues: CASRRSGRAEETQYF.

V gene TRBV5-4 combines with J gene TRBJ1-2; the D gene is possibly TRBD1 (6 bases). The V end was cut by 8 bases, the J end by 0 bases, with 14 bases between. This CDR3 is built from 14 residues. Germline loops: CDR1 SGHNT, CDR2 YYREEE (reference sequence). CDR3 bases: TGTGCCAGTCAAATAAGGGACACTAACTATGGCTACACCTTC. Encoded protein: CASQIRDTNYGYTF. The full variable domain, completed using reference TRBV5-4 and TRBJ1-2, is ETGVTQSPTHLIKTRGQQVTLRCSSQSGHNTVSWYQQALGQGPQFIFQYYREEENGRGNFPPRFSGLQFPNYSSELNVNALELDDSALYLCASQIRDTNYGYTFGSGTRLTVV.

This chain connects TRBV6-2 or TRBV6-3 to TRBJ1-1; possibly TRBD1 for D (5 bases). The CDR3 is 14 residues long. V lost 2 bases to trimming and J lost 4 bases, with 11 bases between them. Germline loops: CDR1 MNHEY, CDR2 SVGEGT. As DNA, the CDR3 is TGTGCCAGCAGTTACGGTGCGGGGGTCACTGAAGCTTTCTTT. This codes for CASSYGAGVTEAFF.

V usage is TRBV7-2 and J usage is TRBJ1-5, with D possibly matching TRBD1 (6 bases). Trimming removed 3 bases at V and 0 bases at J, with 6 bases between. CDR3 size: 14 residues. Germline CDR1 reads SGHTA; CDR2 reads FQGNSA. The CDR3 reads CASSLTGSNQPQHF. Written as DNA, the CDR3 is TGTGCCAGCAGCTTGACAGGTAGCAATCAGCCCCAGCATTTT.

J is TRBJ1-2 and V is TRBV5-5; 8 bases map to TRBD1. The J segment lost 8 bases and the V segment lost 0 bases, leaving 6 bases of the junction unmatched. The CDR3 sequence is 14 residues long. Germline CDR1 and CDR2: SGHKS and YYEKEE (reference sequence). CDR3 protein: CASSLAWGTGGYTF. Here the CDR3 DNA reads TGTGCCAGCAGCTTGGCCTGGGGGACAGGCGGCTACACCTTC.

The chain recombines TRBV2 with TRBJ1-1, with D uncertain. The V and J ends lost 4 bases and 1 base respectively, with 13 bases between them. CDR1 SNHLY and CDR2 FYNNEI come from the germline V gene. The CDR3 length is 15 residues. The CDR3 coding sequence is TGTGCCAGCAGTGGACAAGGGCCCGGGAACACTGAAGCTTTCTTT. Its translation is CASSGQGPGNTEAFF. The variable domain in full, with the rest retrieved from reference TRBV2 and TRBJ1-1, is EPEVTQTPSHQVTQMGQEVILRCVPISNHLYFYWYRQILGQKVEFLVSFYNNEISEKSEIFDDQFSVERPDGSNFTLKIRSTKLEDSAMYFCASSGQGPGNTEAFFGQGTRLTVV.

The CDR3 DNA is TGTGCCAGCAGTGAGGATCAGCCCCAGCATTTT. Amino acids: CASSEDQPQHF. The J gene is TRBJ1-5, the V gene TRBV28; no clear D gene. The CDR3 runs 11 residues. Germline values: CDR1 MDHEN, CDR2 SYDVKM. The V end lost 5 bases, the J end lost 5 bases, and 4 bases lay between the germline ends.

The chain is built from TRBV18 and TRBJ1-1; tentatively, D is TRBD1 (5 bases). In germline, CDR1 is KGHSH, CDR2 LQKENI. There are 15 residues in the CDR3. V dropped 3 bases and J dropped 9 bases, with 20 bases sitting between them. The CDR3 spells CASSPIRDGLNKAFF. The CDR3 coding sequence is TGTGCCAGCTCACCGATTCGGGACGGACTAAACAAAGCTTTCTTT.

This clone showed up just a few times. This chain joins TRBV5-1 and TRBJ1-1, with a tentative D call TRBD1 (5 bases). CDR1 and CDR2 from the germline V gene are SGHRS and YFSETQ. The length of the CDR3 is 14 residues. Between the trimmed V and J ends, which lost 2 bases and 0 bases, there was a span of 8 bases. The CDR3 sequence: CASSLDSLNTEAFF. The CDR3 nucleotides are TGCGCCAGCAGCTTAGACAGCCTGAACACTGAAGCTTTCTTT.

J is TRBJ1-1 and V is TRBV6-5; a possible D gene is TRBD1 (5 bases). The length of the CDR3 is 13 residues. Germline CDR1 reads MNHEY; CDR2 reads SVGAGI. Between the trimmed V and J ends, which lost 4 bases and 1 base, there was a span of 7 bases. In DNA, the CDR3 is TGTGCCAGCAGTTTTCAGGGGAACACTGAAGCTTTCTTT. Its protein is CASSFQGNTEAFF.

The chain carries TRBV15 and TRBJ1-4; TRBD1 matches at 7 bases. J lost 0 bases, V lost 2 bases, and 6 bases had no gene match. The germline V gene has CDR1 LNHNV and CDR2 YYDKDF (reference sequence). The CDR3 runs to 17 residues. CDR3 sequence (DNA): TGTGCCACCAGCAGAAGCAGACAGGGACCAACTAATGAAAAACTGTTTTTT. Translation gives CATSRSRQGPTNEKLFF.

The CDR3 DNA sequence: TGTGCCAGCAGCTCCGCACCGAACACCGGGGAGCTGTTTTTT. Translation: CASSSAPNTGELFF. The chain is built from TRBV7-6 and TRBJ2-2, with D uncertain. V lost 4 bases, J lost 0 bases, and 6 bases lay in between. CDR3 length: 14 residues. Germline V gives CDR1 SGHVS, CDR2 FNYEAQ.

The chain has TRBV10-3 and TRBJ1-5; 8 bases are shared with TRBD1. Germline CDR1 is ENHRY and CDR2 is SYGVKD. The junction had 4 bases not matched to a gene; V was cut back by 2 bases and J by 10 bases. This CDR3 region has 13 residues. The CDR3: CAISEGQGAPQHF. In DNA, the CDR3 is TGTGCCATCAGTGAGGGACAGGGCGCTCCCCAGCATTTT.

The chain employs TRBV2 and TRBJ1-5; maybe TRBD1 (5 bases). V was trimmed by 3 bases and J by 9 bases, leaving 9 bases between them. Germline assignment: CDR1 SNHLY and CDR2 FYNNEI. The length of the CDR3 is 12 residues. CDR3 sequence: CASSEPGGPQHF. The CDR3 DNA is TGTGCCAGCAGTGAGCCCGGGGGGCCCCAGCATTTT.

The J gene is TRBJ1-3, the V gene TRBV3-1 (or the pseudogene TRBV3-2), with TRBD1 matching over 12 bases. This CDR3 comprises 19 residues. The germline gives CDR1 LGHDT, CDR2 YNNKEL (reference sequence). The junction had 12 bases not matched to a gene; V was cut back by 3 bases and J by 3 bases. This CDR3 is CASSHFRDRGQFDGNTIYF. The CDR3 DNA sequence: TGTGCCAGCAGCCACTTCCGGGACAGGGGGCAATTCGATGGAAACACCATATATTTT.

This chain connects TRBV24-1 to TRBJ1-1; D is undetermined. In germline, CDR1 is KGHDR, CDR2 SFDVKD. V lost 9 bases and J 5 bases, leaving 12 bases between the germline ends. This CDR3 comprises 12 residues. CDR3 loop: CATSNEYTEAFF. CDR3 DNA: TGTGCCACCTCCAACGAGTATACTGAAGCTTTCTTT.

In this sample, this clone turned up once. The V call is TRBV7-2, the J call TRBJ2-7; D possibly corresponds to TRBD2 (5 bases). Germline V gene data show CDR1 as SGHTA and CDR2 as FQGNSA. The CDR3 covers 13 residues. The ends were cut back, 6 bases at V and 3 bases at J, with 12 bases in the middle. In DNA form, the CDR3 reads TGTGCCAGCAGTAGCACTAGAGGCTACGAGCAGTACTTC. Protein: CASSSTRGYEQYF.

The chain employs TRBV9 and TRBJ1-5, with 11 bases aligning to TRBD1. Germline CDR1 SGDLS, CDR2 YYNGEE. V trimming: 3 bases; J trimming: 6 bases; junction bases outside the gene matches: 5. The CDR3 consists of 15 residues. CDR3 region: CASSAGQGVTQPQHF. CDR3 coding DNA: TGTGCCAGCAGCGCGGGACAGGGGGTAACTCAGCCCCAGCATTTT.

The chain carries TRBV15 and TRBJ1-2; 8 positions agree with TRBD1. V lost 3 bases and J lost 4; bases outside the gene matches: 4. CDR3 length: 14 residues. Germline-derived CDR1 and CDR2 are LNHNV and YYDKDF (reference sequence). CDR3 sequence: CATSRQGASYGYTF. The CDR3 DNA sequence: TGTGCCACCAGCAGGCAGGGGGCTAGCTATGGCTACACCTTC.

The chain recombines TRBV9 with TRBJ2-5, with D possibly being TRBD1 (5 bases). Trimming took off 2 bases at V and 1 base at J, with 9 bases between the two ends. This CDR3 is 14 amino acids long. Germline lookup yields CDR1 SGDLS and CDR2 YYNGEE. The CDR3 spells CASSVTDSQETQYF. CDR3 coding DNA: TGTGCCAGCAGCGTCACTGACAGCCAAGAGACCCAGTACTTC.

Worth noting for this clone: Other DNA sequences in this sample translate to the same CDR3. The chain uses TRBV5-5 and TRBJ1-3, with D perhaps matching TRBD1 (5 bases). Deletions cut 4 bases from V and 4 bases from J, with 9 bases between. CDR1 is SGHKS and CDR2 is YYEKEE in the germline V gene (reference sequence). The CDR3 extends over 13 amino acids. CDR3: CASSPGTGNTIYF. As DNA, the CDR3 is TGTGCCAGCAGCCCAGGGACCGGAAACACCATATATTTT.

The chain joins TRBV7-3 to TRBJ2-6; tentatively, D is TRBD2 (7 bases). Germline V gene data show CDR1 as SGHTA and CDR2 as FQGTGA. CDR3 length: 17 residues. Between the trimmed V and J ends, which lost 5 bases and 0 bases, there was a span of 14 bases. The CDR3 DNA is TGTGCCAGCAGCCCCGGGCGGGGGCGCTCTGGGGCCAACGTCCTGACTTTC. This gives the protein CASSPGRGRSGANVLTF.

The DNA of the CDR3 is TGTGCCTGGAGTAGAGTCGTGGGAAACACCATATATTTT. It codes for CAWSRVVGNTIYF. V gene TRBV30 combines with J gene TRBJ1-3; no reliable D call. This CDR3 contains 13 residues. Trimming shortened V by 2 bases and J by 4 bases, and 9 bases separated the two germline ends. Germline V gives CDR1 GTSNPN, CDR2 SVGIG (reference sequence).

This chain links TRBV28 with TRBJ1-1, with D tentatively TRBD1 (5 bases). The CDR3 consists of 12 residues. Trimming left V 5 bases short and J 6 bases short, with 10 bases between. Germline V gene lookup returns CDR1 MDHEN and CDR2 SYDVKM. The DNA for the CDR3 is TGTGCCAGCAGTCCGCCGGGGGCTGAAGCTTTCTTT. Residues: CASSPPGAEAFF.

The rearrangement uses TRBV28 and TRBJ2-1; D not resolved. V lost 6 bases, J lost 7 bases, and 13 bases lay in between. The CDR3 is made up of 13 amino acids. Germline V lookup: CDR1 MDHEN, CDR2 SYDVKM. The CDR3 DNA reads TGTGCCAGCAGCCTCCCCATGAGGAATGAGCAGTTCTTC. Its protein product is CASSLPMRNEQFF.

The chain couples TRBV18 to TRBJ2-1, with D tentatively TRBD2 (5 bases). The CDR3 extends over 16 amino acids. Germline CDR1 is KGHSH and CDR2 is LQKENI. V gave up 5 bases and J gave up 0 bases, with 14 bases separating them. The CDR3 reads CASSARTGLSYNEQFF. DNA of the CDR3: TGTGCCAGCTCAGCCCGGACTGGCCTCTCCTACAATGAGCAGTTCTTC.

The V and J genes are TRBV28 and TRBJ1-5; D not certain. Germline loops: CDR1 MDHEN, CDR2 SYDVKM. The CDR3 is made up of 16 amino acids. Trimming took off 5 bases at V and 6 bases at J, with 20 bases between the two ends. The CDR3 DNA sequence: TGTGCCAGCAGTAAACACTCGGGAGGGTTCGGTCAGCCCCAGCATTTT. Its protein product is CASSKHSGGFGQPQHF. Variable domain in full (rest from reference TRBV28 and TRBJ1-5): DVKVTQSSRYLVKRTGEKVFLECVQDMDHENMFWYRQDPGLGLRLIYFSYDVKMKEKGDIPEGYSVSREKKERFSLILESASTNQTSMYLCASSKHSGGFGQPQHFGDGTRLSIL.